The 29 T cell receptor beta chains reported below all come from one sample, sequenced in a study of cytomegalovirus exposure and HLA in healthy donors. Primers for the PCR totalled 60 Vbeta and 13 Jbeta. Only in-frame clones appear in the TCRdb table, and some are missing; sequencing was by immunoSEQ multiplex PCR. The data show roughly 140,000 clones, with about 75% seen just once and 3.9% held by the top ten. Sequenced input: PBMCs. Receptors originate from a young man in good health and CMV-seronegative.

The V gene is TRBV10-2, the J gene TRBJ2-2; D may be TRBD1 (6 bases). Germline CDR1 WSHSY, CDR2 SAAADI. Deletions cut 6 bases from V and 7 bases from J, with 9 bases between. The CDR3 is made up of 12 amino acids. CDR3 DNA sequence: TGCGCCAGCAGCAAAGGGGGCGGGGAGCTGTTTTTT. Translated: CASSKGGGELFF.

The sample holds a few counts of this clone. This rearrangement joins TRBV10-3 to TRBJ2-7; 7 bases line up with TRBD1. The CDR3 extends over 14 amino acids. With 3 bases clipped from V and 3 bases from J, the junction kept 5 bases outside the gene matches. CDR1 and CDR2 (germline): ENHRY, SYGVKD. For the CDR3, the DNA is TGTGCCATCAGTGACGGGACAGAAAACTACGAGCAGTACTTC. Its protein is CAISDGTENYEQYF.

The gene calls are TRBV5-4 and TRBJ2-1, with unresolved D. Trimming took off 4 bases at V and 6 bases at J, with 5 bases between the two ends. Germline loops: CDR1 SGHNT, CDR2 YYREEE (reference sequence). The CDR3 is 11 amino acids. The CDR3 DNA follows: TGTGCCAGCAGCCATGTCAATGAGCAGTTCTTC. Its protein is CASSHVNEQFF.

This clone was detected only a few times. V gene TRBV6-5 combines with J gene TRBJ2-1; no definite D call. Germline CDR1 reads MNHEY; CDR2 reads SVGAGI. The CDR3 extends over 14 amino acids. V was pared by 6 bases and J by 4 bases, with 13 bases between. DNA for the CDR3: TGTGCCAGCAGCCACCAAGACACTTACAATGAGCAGTTCTTC. It encodes CASSHQDTYNEQFF.

The chain couples TRBV11-2 to TRBJ1-5, with no clear D. Trimming stripped 2 bases from V and 4 bases from J, with 6 bases between. Germline CDR1 reads SGHAT; CDR2 reads FQNNGV. The CDR3 is 13 amino acids. The CDR3 DNA follows: TGTGCCAGCAGCTTATCTGTTAATCAGCCCCAGCATTTT. It translates to CASSLSVNQPQHF. Together with reference TRBV11-2 and TRBJ1-5, the CDR3 gives the full variable domain: EAGVAQSPRYKIIEKRQSVAFWCNPISGHATLYWYQQILGQGPKLLIQFQNNGVVDDSQLPKDRFSAERLKGVDSTLKIQPAKLEDSAVYLCASSLSVNQPQHFGDGTRLSIL.

This rearrangement joins TRBV10-1 to TRBJ2-7; tentative D call: TRBD2 (7 bases). With 6 bases removed from V and 6 bases from J, the gap between germline ends came to 15 bases. This CDR3 region has 13 residues. The germline V gene has CDR1 WNHNN and CDR2 SYGVQD (reference sequence). The CDR3 DNA follows: TGCGCCAGCAGGGAAGGGGGGGCCACCGAGCAGTACTTC. Amino acids: CASREGGATEQYF.

The DNA for the CDR3 is TGTGCCTGGGGGACAGGGGGATGGGAGCAGTACTTC. This translates into CAWGTGGWEQYF. This rearrangement joins TRBV30 to TRBJ2-7, with 11 positions matching TRBD1. Trimming cost V 5 bases and J 7 bases; bases outside gene matches: 4. This CDR3 comprises 12 residues. CDR1 is GTSNPN and CDR2 is SVGIG in the germline V gene (reference sequence).

This clone was detected only a few times. The chain uses TRBV11-1 and TRBJ2-7; 8 nucleotides align to TRBD1. CDR1 and CDR2 (germline): SGHAT, FQDESV (reference sequence). There are 15 residues in the CDR3. V trimming: 2 bases; J trimming: 3 bases; junction bases outside the gene matches: 6. CDR3 DNA: TGTGCCAGCAGCTTAAGGAGGACAGGGAACTACGAGCAGTACTTC. Translation gives CASSLRRTGNYEQYF.

V is TRBV13 and J is TRBJ1-5; 11 bases are a match to TRBD1. The germline CDR1 and CDR2 sequences are PRHDT and FYEKMQ (reference sequence). The length of the CDR3 is 19 residues. V dropped 5 bases and J dropped 7; count of bases not matched to a gene: 19. As DNA, the CDR3 is TGTGCCAGCAGCGATCCGGGACAGGGGGATCCCAAAGGGCGACAGCCCCAGCATTTT. It translates to CASSDPGQGDPKGRQPQHF.

This clone occurred a few times. V usage is TRBV27 and J usage is TRBJ2-7; TRBD1 aligns across 7 bases. V lost 2 bases and J lost 6; bases outside the gene matches: 4. Germline V gene sequence: CDR1 MNHEY, CDR2 SMNVEV (reference sequence). CDR3 length: 13 residues. This chain's CDR3 is CASSLGAGGEQYF. The CDR3 DNA reads TGTGCCAGCAGTTTAGGCGCAGGGGGCGAGCAGTACTTC.

The V and J genes are TRBV7-8 and TRBJ1-1; a possible D gene is TRBD1 (5 bases). Trimming stripped 2 bases from V and 1 base from J, with 11 bases between. The CDR3 covers 15 residues. Germline V gives CDR1 SGHVS, CDR2 FQNEAQ. CDR3 nucleotide sequence: TGTGCCAGCAGCTTATTGGGGCCTGGGAACACTGAAGCTTTCTTT. This encodes CASSLLGPGNTEAFF.

V is TRBV7-9 and J is TRBJ1-2; the D is unclear. CDR1 and CDR2 from the germline V gene are SEHNR and FQNEAQ (reference sequence). Trimming cost V 8 bases and J 4 bases, with 17 bases left between them. This CDR3 has 14 amino acids. The CDR3 nucleotides read TGTGCCAGCGTCCTGGGCAGGTTCGGCTATGGCTACACCTTC. Residues: CASVLGRFGYGYTF.

This chain joins TRBV5-4 and TRBJ2-7; 13 bases map to TRBD2. This CDR3 spans 15 amino acids. CDR1 and CDR2 (germline): SGHNT, YYREEE (reference sequence). J lost 7 bases, V lost 4 bases, and 8 bases had no gene match. The CDR3 protein is CASSLLLAGGGEQYF. The CDR3 region has the DNA TGTGCCAGCAGCCTTTTACTAGCGGGAGGGGGGGAGCAGTACTTC. The whole variable domain, filled in from reference TRBV5-4 and TRBJ2-7, reads ETGVTQSPTHLIKTRGQQVTLRCSSQSGHNTVSWYQQALGQGPQFIFQYYREEENGRGNFPPRFSGLQFPNYSSELNVNALELDDSALYLCASSLLLAGGGEQYFGPGTRLTVT.

This clone was picked up one time. This sequence joins TRBV6-5 and TRBJ2-2, with 7 bases aligning to TRBD1. This CDR3 spans 15 amino acids. J gave up 4 bases and V 4 bases, and 6 bases lay outside the gene matches. Germline-derived CDR1 and CDR2 are MNHEY and SVGAGI. The CDR3 DNA follows: TGTGCCAGCAGTTCTCGGACAGGCCTCACCGGGGAGCTGTTTTTT. Translation: CASSSRTGLTGELFF.

This clone was picked up a small number of times. The genes are TRBV5-1 and TRBJ2-2, with D possibly TRBD2 on 6 matching bases. Germline V gene data show CDR1 as SGHRS and CDR2 as YFSETQ. The CDR3 contains 13 residues. Trimming shortened V by 7 bases and J by 4 bases, and 11 bases separated the two germline ends. The CDR3 nucleotides are TGCGCCAGCCAGCTGGGAGGCACCGGGGAGCTGTTTTTT. Translated, it gives CASQLGGTGELFF.

The CDR3 region is CASSPYREPYEQYF. CDR3 nucleotides: TGTGCCAGCTCACCGTACCGGGAGCCTTACGAGCAGTACTTC. The chain is built from TRBV18 and TRBJ2-7; perhaps TRBD2 as D (6 bases). CDR3 size: 14 residues. V was pared by 3 bases and J by 4 bases, with 13 bases between. Germline V gives CDR1 KGHSH, CDR2 LQKENI.

The genes are TRBV7-2 and TRBJ2-3, with TRBD2 matching 9 bases. Germline lookup yields CDR1 SGHTA and CDR2 FQGNSA. The trim removed 0 bases at V and 4 bases at J, leaving 2 bases unmatched. The CDR3 runs to 15 residues. In nucleotides, the CDR3 is TGTGCCAGCAGCTTAGCGTTAGCGGGAGCAGATACGCAGTATTTT. As protein: CASSLALAGADTQYF.

The V gene is TRBV6-1, the J gene TRBJ1-5, with 8 bases lining up with TRBD1. The CDR3 consists of 14 residues. V lost 5 bases to trimming and J lost 6 bases; unmatched junction nucleotides: 6. CDR1 is MNHNS and CDR2 is SASEGT in the germline V gene. CDR3 sequence reads: CASSPTGGGQPQHF. The CDR3 DNA sequence: TGTGCCAGCAGTCCTACAGGGGGTGGTCAGCCCCAGCATTTT.

This rearrangement joins TRBV2 to TRBJ2-5; 11 nucleotides line up with TRBD1. Near its end, the DNA agrees better with TRBJ2-7, so the J call may be wrong. The CDR3 runs to 14 residues. CDR1 and CDR2 (germline): SNHLY, FYNNEI. The CDR3 nucleotides read TGTGCCAGCAGAAGGACAGGGGGCGGCTACGAGCAGTACTTC. Protein: CASRRTGGGYEQYF.

This clone was counted a single time. The same CDR3 arises from other DNA sequences in this sample as well. The chain recombines TRBV19 with TRBJ1-1; D ambiguous. V was clipped by 3 bases and J by 2 bases, with 7 bases between them. From germline, CDR1 is LNHDA and CDR2 SQIVND (reference sequence). This CDR3 region has 13 residues. The CDR3 here is CASSITVNTEAFF. The DNA for the CDR3 is TGTGCCAGTAGTATCACGGTTAACACTGAAGCTTTCTTT.

This chain uses TRBV18 with TRBJ2-5, with 8 bases that match TRBD2. The V and J ends lost 3 bases and 4 bases, in that order; junction bases with no gene match: 7. The CDR3 spans 15 residues. Germline loops: CDR1 KGHSH, CDR2 LQKENI. The CDR3 DNA follows: TGTGCCAGCTCACCCCCGGGGGGGTCTAGAGAGACCCAGTACTTC. Its translation: CASSPPGGSRETQYF.

The V gene is TRBV19, the J gene TRBJ2-2; 7 bases fit TRBD2. The CDR3 length is 16 residues. The V gene end was trimmed by 4 bases and the J gene end by 4 bases; junction bases not matched to a gene: 9. Per the germline V gene, CDR1 is LNHDA and CDR2 is SQIVND (reference sequence). The CDR3 protein is CASSNRGVLRTGELFF. As DNA, the CDR3 is TGTGCCAGTAGTAACCGGGGGGTCCTACGCACCGGGGAGCTGTTTTTT.

The chain links TRBV7-7 to TRBJ2-3; TRBD1 matches at 7 bases. The V and J ends lost 5 bases and 2 bases, in that order; junction bases with no gene match: 7. This CDR3 has 15 amino acids. Germline loops: CDR1 SSHAT, CDR2 FNYEAQ (reference sequence). DNA for the CDR3: TGTGCCAGCAGCCCATTAGGACAGGACACAGATACGCAGTATTTT. Translating it yields CASSPLGQDTDTQYF.

The rearrangement uses TRBV9 and TRBJ2-1; 8 bases align to TRBD2. This CDR3 comprises 16 residues. CDR1 is SGDLS and CDR2 is YYNGEE in the germline V gene. V shed 0 bases, J shed 9 bases, and the junction held 11 bases outside the gene matches. The CDR3 region has the DNA TGTGCCAGCAGCGTAGGGTCCGGGGGGGGCCTCGTTGAGCAGTTCTTC. Its protein product is CASSVGSGGGLVEQFF.

The chain carries TRBV19 and TRBJ1-1, with D possibly matching TRBD1 (6 bases). The germline V gene encodes CDR1 LNHDA and CDR2 SQIVND (reference sequence). Trimming shortened V by 5 bases and J by 3 bases, and 13 bases separated the two germline ends. CDR3 length equals 14 residues. CDR3 nucleotide sequence: TGTGCCAGTAGTTCCTTAACAGGGTACACTGAAGCTTTCTTT. It is translated as CASSSLTGYTEAFF.

The V and J genes are TRBV14 and TRBJ2-2; D call uncertain. This CDR3 has 15 residues. Trimming removed 3 bases from V and 4 bases from J, with 12 bases in between. Per the germline V gene, CDR1 is SGHDN and CDR2 is FVKESK. The CDR3 DNA sequence: TGTGCCAGCAGCCACGAATATATCAGCACCGGGGAGCTGTTTTTT. This encodes CASSHEYISTGELFF.

This chain connects TRBV27 to TRBJ2-1, with 11 bases fitting TRBD1. Germline CDR1 and CDR2: MNHEY and SMNVEV (reference sequence). CDR3 length: 19 amino acids. J gave up 0 bases and V 2 bases, and 9 bases lay outside the gene matches. CDR3 amino acids: CASSLMSPGQGGSYNEQFF. CDR3 DNA: TGTGCCAGCAGTTTAATGTCACCGGGACAGGGGGGCTCCTACAATGAGCAGTTCTTC.

The sample holds one count of this clone. The chain combines TRBV7-3 with TRBJ2-1, with 10 bases lining up with TRBD2. Germline trimming cut 0 bases from V and 7 bases from J; bases unmatched to any gene: 6. This CDR3 spans 16 amino acids. The germline V gene has CDR1 SGHTA and CDR2 FQGTGA. For the CDR3, the DNA is TGTGCCAGCAGCTTAACCCCTAGCGGGGGTGCGAATGAGCAGTTCTTC. Translation gives CASSLTPSGGANEQFF.

The chain uses TRBV11-2 and TRBJ1-2; TRBD1 agrees at 9 bases. The trim removed 6 bases at V and 4 bases at J, leaving 0 bases unmatched. The germline gives CDR1 SGHAT, CDR2 FQNNGV. This CDR3 contains 12 residues. The CDR3 here is CASRDRGYGYTF. CDR3 coding DNA: TGTGCCAGCAGGGACAGGGGCTATGGCTACACCTTC.